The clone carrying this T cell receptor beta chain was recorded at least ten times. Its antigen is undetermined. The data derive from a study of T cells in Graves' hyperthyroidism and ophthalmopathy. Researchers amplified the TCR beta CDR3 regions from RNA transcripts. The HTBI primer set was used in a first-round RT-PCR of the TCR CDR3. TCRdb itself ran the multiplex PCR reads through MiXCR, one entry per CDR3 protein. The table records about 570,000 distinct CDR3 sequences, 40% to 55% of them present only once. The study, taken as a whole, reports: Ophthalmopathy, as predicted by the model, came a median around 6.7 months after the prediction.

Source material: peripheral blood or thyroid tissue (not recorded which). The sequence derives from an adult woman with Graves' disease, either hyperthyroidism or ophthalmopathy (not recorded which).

CDR3 amino acids: CAWLRGRTGNTIYF. In nucleotides, the CDR3 is TGTGCCTGGCTTCGAGGAAGGACTGGAAACACCATATATTTT. The rearrangement links TRBV30 to TRBJ1-3; D not resolved. V was trimmed by 5 bases and J by 2 bases, leaving 13 bases between them. This CDR3 contains 14 residues. Germline V gene data show CDR1 as GTSNPN and CDR2 as SVGIG (reference sequence). Variable domain in full (rest from reference TRBV30 and TRBJ1-3): SQTIHQWPATLVQPVGSPLSLECTVEGTSNPNLYWYRQAAGRGLQLLFYSVGIGQISSEVPQNLSASRPQDRQFILSSKKLLLSDSGFYLCAWLRGRTGNTIYFGEGSWLTVV.